A single sample gave rise to the 28 T cell receptor beta chains below, sequenced in a study of T cells after yellow fever vaccination. TCRdb redid the calling of the 5' RACE reads with MiXCR, one entry per CDR3 protein. This sample has 200,000 to 250,000 distinct CDR3 sequences; about 7% occur once, and the top ten carry roughly 0.93%. The sample in question was CD4+ T cells sorted from PBMCs, obtained 15 days after the yellow fever booster vaccination. These receptors were collected from a man aged 25-45 years who received the YFV17D yellow fever vaccine.

This clonotype was counted only a few times. This chain connects TRBV5-1 to TRBJ2-3; possible D gene TRBD2, 6 bases. Germline loops: CDR1 SGHRS, CDR2 YFSETQ. Between the trimmed V and J ends, which lost 2 bases and 2 bases, there was a span of 15 bases. The CDR3 runs to 16 residues. In DNA form, the CDR3 reads TGCGCCAGCAGCTTCCCGGAGGGAGCTCTCACAGATACGCAGTATTTT. Translation: CASSFPEGALTDTQYF. The full variable domain, in which reference TRBV5-1 and TRBJ2-3 provide the parts outside the CDR3, is KAGVTQTPRYLIKTRGQQVTLSCSPISGHRSVSWYQQTPGQGLQFLFEYFSETQRNKGNFPGRFSGRQFSNSRSEMNVSTLELGDSALYLCASSFPEGALTDTQYFGPGTRLTVL.

At least ten counts were recorded for this clonotype. The rearrangement uses TRBV5-1 and TRBJ2-1; possible D gene TRBD1, 5 bases. Germline loops: CDR1 SGHRS, CDR2 YFSETQ. Deletions cut 6 bases from V and 9 bases from J, with 22 bases between. This CDR3 region has 15 residues. CDR3 loop: CASNSKGQGLVEQFF. CDR3 DNA sequence: TGCGCCAGCAACTCAAAGGGGCAGGGTCTAGTTGAGCAGTTCTTC.

This clonotype was observed many times. The chain combines TRBV7-2 with TRBJ2-7, with 7 nucleotides matching TRBD1. V lost 5 bases to trimming and J lost 0 bases; unmatched junction nucleotides: 10. Germline V lookup: CDR1 SGHTA, CDR2 FQGNSA. The CDR3 runs to 16 residues. The CDR3 bases are TGTGCCAGCAGCCCTCAAGGGCAGGGGGTCTCCTACGAGCAGTACTTC. Amino acid sequence: CASSPQGQGVSYEQYF.

This clonotype was counted only a few times. The J gene is TRBJ2-3, the V gene TRBV14, with D perhaps assigned TRBD1 or TRBD2 (5 bases each). The CDR3 covers 16 residues. The V end was cut by 4 bases, the J end by 0 bases, with 14 bases between. CDR1 is SGHDN, CDR2 FVKESK, per germline. CDR3 loop: CASSLYAGTSTDTQYF. In nucleotides, the CDR3 is TGTGCCAGCAGCCTGTATGCCGGGACGAGCACAGATACGCAGTATTTT.

This clonotype has a handful of counts. The J gene is TRBJ2-7, the V gene TRBV5-4; D is uncertain. Germline assignment: CDR1 SGHNT and CDR2 YYREEE (reference sequence). The CDR3 is 12 amino acids. Trimming removed 2 bases from V and 0 bases from J, with 3 bases in between. The CDR3 DNA sequence: TGTGCCAGCAGCTTATACTCCTACGAGCAGTACTTC. Amino acids: CASSLYSYEQYF.

This clonotype was detected only a few times. As DNA, the CDR3 is TGTGCCAGCAGCTCAAGGGGGCCGGGTGATACGCAGTATTTT. This sequence encodes CASSSRGPGDTQYF. The gene calls are TRBV7-3 and TRBJ2-3; 7 positions match TRBD1. Trimming removed 4 bases from V and 6 bases from J; junction bases left unmatched: 7. The CDR3 runs 14 residues. The germline V gene encodes CDR1 SGHTA and CDR2 FQGTGA.

The sample holds many counts of this clonotype. The chain combines TRBV20-1 with TRBJ2-3, with D possibly matching TRBD2 (5 bases). The CDR3 runs 15 residues. The germline V gene has CDR1 DFQATT and CDR2 SNEGSKA (reference sequence). Between the trimmed V and J ends, which lost 4 bases and 0 bases, there was a span of 14 bases. CDR3 DNA: TGCAGTGCTATTCGTCGAGGGATTAGCACAGATACGCAGTATTTT. Residues: CSAIRRGISTDTQYF.

This clonotype was observed a few times. DNA for the CDR3: TGTGCCAGCAGCTCCGACAGGATCGAGCAGTACTTC. Protein sequence: CASSSDRIEQYF. V usage is TRBV3-1 and J usage is TRBJ2-7, with D possibly TRBD1 on 6 matching bases. Trimming took off 5 bases at V and 6 bases at J, with 11 bases between the two ends. CDR3 length: 12 residues. The germline V gene encodes CDR1 LGHDT and CDR2 YNNKEL (reference sequence).

There are many counts of this clonotype. The chain recombines TRBV20-1 with TRBJ2-5; 7 bases agree with TRBD2. The V and J ends lost 1 base and 4 bases, in that order; junction bases with no gene match: 6. The CDR3 is 14 amino acids. Germline V gives CDR1 DFQATT, CDR2 SNEGSKA (reference sequence). CDR3 sequence: CSARGGLAGETQYF. The CDR3 DNA reads TGCAGTGCTAGAGGAGGGTTAGCGGGAGAGACCCAGTACTTC.

The rearrangement uses TRBV19 and TRBJ2-1; D is unclear. V lost 3 bases and J 6 bases, leaving 6 bases between the germline ends. The CDR3 has 12 amino acids. Germline V gives CDR1 LNHDA, CDR2 SQIVND (reference sequence). CDR3 residues: CASSISPNEQFF. DNA for the CDR3: TGTGCCAGTAGTATCTCTCCCAATGAGCAGTTCTTC.

This chain links TRBV7-2 with TRBJ2-7; D is tentatively TRBD1 or TRBD2 (5 bases each). The V and J ends lost 3 bases and 0 bases respectively, with 12 bases between them. CDR1 is SGHTA and CDR2 is FQGNSA in the germline V gene. The CDR3 runs 15 residues. The CDR3: CASSLVGTDSYEQYF. DNA of the CDR3: TGTGCCAGCAGCTTGGTGGGGACCGACTCCTACGAGCAGTACTTC.

This clonotype was observed a handful of times. The chain combines TRBV4-3 with TRBJ2-7; D not certain. Trimming removed 0 bases at V and 4 bases at J, with 10 bases between. The CDR3 is 14 residues long. Germline lookup yields CDR1 LGHNA and CDR2 YSLEER. The CDR3 protein is CASSQDEVSYEQYF. In DNA, the CDR3 is TGCGCCAGCAGCCAAGACGAAGTGAGTTACGAGCAGTACTTC.

In this sample, this clonotype turned up a few times. The rearrangement links TRBV20-1 to TRBJ2-2, with TRBD1 identical over 9 bases. This CDR3 has 18 residues. The junction had 10 bases not matched to a gene; V was cut back by 0 bases and J by 2 bases. The V gene's germline CDR1 is DFQATT and CDR2 SNEGSKA (reference sequence). The CDR3: CSARDYRGQGTNTGELFF. The CDR3 DNA is TGCAGTGCTAGAGACTACCGGGGACAGGGAACAAACACCGGGGAGCTGTTTTTT.

This clonotype was seen repeatedly, ten times or more. V gene TRBV20-1 combines with J gene TRBJ2-1; TRBD1 might be the D (6 bases). V lost 0 bases and J 6 bases, leaving 15 bases between the germline ends. CDR3 length: 15 residues. Germline CDR1 and CDR2: DFQATT and SNEGSKA (reference sequence). DNA for the CDR3: TGCAGTGCTAGAGATAGCCGACCAGGGGTCAATGAGCAGTTCTTC. The encoded protein is CSARDSRPGVNEQFF.

This clonotype was seen at least ten times. The chain uses TRBV20-1 and TRBJ2-3; the match to TRBD2 covers 10 bases. Per the germline V gene, CDR1 is DFQATT and CDR2 is SNEGSKA (reference sequence). V was clipped by 0 bases and J by 6 bases; unmatched bases: 6. There are 15 residues in the CDR3. For the CDR3, the DNA is TGCAGTGCTAGAGATCTGGGACTAGCGAGGGATACGCAGTATTTT. Its protein product is CSARDLGLARDTQYF.

This clonotype was recorded at least ten times. The chain joins TRBV12-3 or TRBV12-4 to TRBJ2-1; D is uncertain. The CDR3 consists of 11 residues. Between the trimmed V and J ends, which lost 4 bases and 7 bases, there was a span of 5 bases. The CDR3 region has the DNA TGTGCCAGCAGTTATAGGAATGAGCAGTTCTTC. It specifies CASSYRNEQFF.

The chain uses TRBV6-2 or TRBV6-3 and TRBJ2-1, with 9 bases aligning to TRBD2. The trim removed 2 bases at V and 7 bases at J, leaving 12 bases unmatched. This CDR3 spans 17 amino acids. Germline CDR1 MNHEY, CDR2 SVGEGT. The CDR3 sequence: CASSYPLGLAGGNEQFF. The CDR3 DNA reads as TGTGCCAGCAGTTACCCATTGGGACTAGCAGGTGGGAATGAGCAGTTCTTC.

V usage is TRBV12-3 or TRBV12-4 and J usage is TRBJ1-5; D is ambiguous. There are 14 residues in the CDR3. V lost 6 bases and J lost 4, with 13 bases in between. CDR3 coding DNA: TGTGCCAGCAGGAGGGAGGGAGGGAATCAGCCCCAGCATTTT. Residues: CASRREGGNQPQHF.

The genes are TRBV19 and TRBJ2-7; tentatively, D is TRBD2 (6 bases). The CDR3 is made up of 14 amino acids. Germline-derived CDR1 and CDR2 are LNHDA and SQIVND (reference sequence). Trimming stripped 3 bases from V and 2 bases from J, with 11 bases between. The CDR3 nucleotides are TGTGCCAGTAGTATGAGGCGGGGAACCTACGAGCAGTACTTC. It specifies CASSMRRGTYEQYF. Using reference TRBV19 and TRBJ2-7 for the parts outside the CDR3, the full variable domain is DGGITQSPKYLFRKEGQNVTLSCEQNLNHDAMYWYRQDPGQGLRLIYYSQIVNDFQKGDIAEGYSVSREKKESFPLTVTSAQKNPTAFYLCASSMRRGTYEQYFGPGTRLTVT.

Many counts were recorded for this clonotype. V is TRBV27 and J is TRBJ2-7; 11 bases align to TRBD1. The CDR3 has 15 residues. V was pared by 5 bases and J by 5 bases, with 8 bases of the junction left unmatched. Germline lookup yields CDR1 MNHEY and CDR2 SMNVEV (reference sequence). The CDR3 sequence: CASSPGTGGGNEQYF. The CDR3 DNA reads as TGTGCCAGCAGTCCGGGGACAGGGGGTGGCAACGAGCAGTACTTC.

The table lists this clonotype with a few counts. V is TRBV20-1 and J is TRBJ1-5; a weak D match, TRBD1 (6 bases). CDR3 length: 15 residues. Germline CDR1 reads DFQATT; CDR2 reads SNEGSKA (reference sequence). V dropped 3 bases and J dropped 0 bases, with 12 bases sitting between them. This CDR3 reads CSASGTSYSNQPQHF. The CDR3 bases are TGCAGTGCTAGTGGGACATCCTATAGCAATCAGCCCCAGCATTTT.

There are many counts of this clonotype. The chain is built from TRBV5-1 and TRBJ2-6; D not certain. The germline V and J ends were trimmed by 0 bases and 0 bases, with 4 bases remaining between them. This CDR3 has 15 amino acids. Per germline, CDR1 SGHRS and CDR2 YFSETQ. Here the CDR3 reads CASSLDGSGANVLTF. CDR3 DNA: TGCGCCAGCAGCTTGGACGGCTCTGGGGCCAACGTCCTGACTTTC. Full variable domain (rest looked up from reference TRBV5-1 and TRBJ2-6): KAGVTQTPRYLIKTRGQQVTLSCSPISGHRSVSWYQQTPGQGLQFLFEYFSETQRNKGNFPGRFSGRQFSNSRSEMNVSTLELGDSALYLCASSLDGSGANVLTFGAGSRLTVL.

This clonotype came up a few times. V and J are TRBV7-3 and TRBJ1-1; 9 nucleotides match TRBD1. Germline lookup yields CDR1 SGHTA and CDR2 FQGTGA. After removal of 5 bases from V and 0 bases from J, the junction contained 4 bases not matched to a gene. The CDR3 has 15 amino acids. CDR3 loop: CASSARTGVNTEAFF. The CDR3 DNA follows: TGTGCCAGCAGCGCCCGGACAGGGGTGAACACTGAAGCTTTCTTT.

The rearrangement joins TRBV24-1 to TRBJ2-1; TRBD1 matches 7 bases. This CDR3 contains 15 residues. CDR1 is KGHDR and CDR2 is SFDVKD in the germline V gene. V shed 3 bases, J shed 5 bases, and the junction held 6 bases outside the gene matches. CDR3 bases: TGTGCCACCAGTGATACGGGACAGAAAAACAATGAGCAGTTCTTC. Amino acid sequence: CATSDTGQKNNEQFF.

This chain uses TRBV14 with TRBJ2-2; D not resolved. This CDR3 region has 18 residues. Germline loops: CDR1 SGHDN, CDR2 FVKESK. V was trimmed by 3 bases and J by 2 bases, leaving 19 bases between them. CDR3 protein: CASSHNPVTYRNTGELFF. CDR3 DNA sequence: TGTGCCAGCAGCCATAATCCAGTCACCTACCGAAACACCGGGGAGCTGTTTTTT.

This clonotype came up a few times. The chain employs TRBV7-2 and TRBJ1-1, with TRBD1 identical over 7 bases. V trimming: 2 bases; J trimming: 0 bases; junction bases outside the gene matches: 3. The CDR3 is made up of 15 amino acids. The germline CDR1 and CDR2 sequences are SGHTA and FQGNSA. The CDR3 DNA sequence: TGTGCCAGCAGCTTACCGACAGGGATGAACACTGAAGCTTTCTTT. Its translation is CASSLPTGMNTEAFF.

This clonotype showed up just a few times. V usage is TRBV7-6 and J usage is TRBJ2-7; D remains ambiguous. The germline V gene has CDR1 SGHVS and CDR2 FNYEAQ. Trimming removed 4 bases at V and 5 bases at J, with 12 bases between. This CDR3 comprises 13 residues. The CDR3 DNA is TGTGCCAGCAGCTCAGCCCGGCGCGACGAGCAGTACTTC. This codes for CASSSARRDEQYF.

The rearrangement links TRBV20-1 to TRBJ2-1; 7 bases line up with TRBD2. Germline-derived CDR1 and CDR2 are DFQATT and SNEGSKA (reference sequence). V was pared by 3 bases and J by 0 bases, with 8 bases of the junction left unmatched. There are 16 residues in the CDR3. CDR3: CSASGSGPSSYNEQFF. The CDR3 DNA follows: TGCAGTGCTAGTGGTAGCGGGCCCAGCTCCTACAATGAGCAGTTCTTC.